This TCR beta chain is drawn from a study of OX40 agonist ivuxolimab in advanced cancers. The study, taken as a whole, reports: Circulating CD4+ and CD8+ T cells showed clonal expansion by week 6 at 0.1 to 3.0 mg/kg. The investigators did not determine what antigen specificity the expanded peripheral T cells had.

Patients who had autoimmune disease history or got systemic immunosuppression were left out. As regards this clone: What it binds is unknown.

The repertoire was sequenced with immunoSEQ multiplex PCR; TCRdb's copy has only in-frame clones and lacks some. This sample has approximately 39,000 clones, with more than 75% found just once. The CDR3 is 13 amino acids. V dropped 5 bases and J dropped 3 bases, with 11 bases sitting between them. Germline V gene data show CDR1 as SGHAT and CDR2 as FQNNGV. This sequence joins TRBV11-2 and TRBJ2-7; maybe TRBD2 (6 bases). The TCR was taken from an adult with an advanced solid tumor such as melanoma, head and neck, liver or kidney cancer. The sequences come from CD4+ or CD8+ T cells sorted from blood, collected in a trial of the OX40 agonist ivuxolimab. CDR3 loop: CASSGRGGYEQYF. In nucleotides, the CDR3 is TGTGCCAGCAGCGGCCGGGGAGGCTACGAGCAGTACTTC.